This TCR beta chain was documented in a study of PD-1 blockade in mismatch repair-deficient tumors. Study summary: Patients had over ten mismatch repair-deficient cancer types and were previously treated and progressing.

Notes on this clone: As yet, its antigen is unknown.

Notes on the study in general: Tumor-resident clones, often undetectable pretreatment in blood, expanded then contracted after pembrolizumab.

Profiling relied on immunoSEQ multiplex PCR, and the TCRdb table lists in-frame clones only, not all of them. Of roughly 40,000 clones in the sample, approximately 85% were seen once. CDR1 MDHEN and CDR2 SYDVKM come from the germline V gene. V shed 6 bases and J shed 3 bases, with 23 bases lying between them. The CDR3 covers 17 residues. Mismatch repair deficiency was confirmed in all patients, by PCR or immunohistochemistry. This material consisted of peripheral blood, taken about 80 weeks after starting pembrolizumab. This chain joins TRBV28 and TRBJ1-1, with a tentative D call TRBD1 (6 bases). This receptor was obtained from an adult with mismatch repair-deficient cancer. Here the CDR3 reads CASSYVTWGRRDTEAFF. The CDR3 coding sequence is TGTGCCAGCAGCTACGTAACTTGGGGGCGGCGCGACACTGAAGCTTTCTTT.